The rows below give T cell receptor beta chains drawn from one sample of a study of OX40 agonist ivuxolimab in advanced cancers. Libraries were prepared by immunoSEQ multiplex PCR; TCRdb keeps only in-frame clonotypes and omits some of them. The sample records approximately 99,000 clones, roughly 90% being singletons. Sequenced here: CD4+ or CD8+ T cells sorted from blood, sampled in a trial of the OX40 agonist ivuxolimab. These receptor sequences come from an adult with an advanced solid tumor such as melanoma, head and neck, liver or kidney cancer. CDR3s include the opening cysteine and the closing phenylalanine or tryptophan. D genes are given only for firm matches. Expanded clones get a size class; other rows say once, few or many, or leave the size out.

clone_size,j_call,d_call,cdr3_length,v_call,cdr3_nt,cdr3_aa
NA,TRBJ2-7,NA,15,TRBV11-2,TGTGCCAGCTCCCCTCGAGGGACTGACCTCGGAGAGCAGTACTTC,CASSPRGTDLGEQYF
NA,TRBJ1-5,NA,14,TRBV28,TGTGCCAGCAGTTTATTTGCAGACCCCAGGCCCCAGCATTTT,CASSLFADPRPQHF
NA,TRBJ2-3,NA,14,TRBV5-1,TGCGCCAGCAGCTGGGGGACGGGCCCAGATACGCAGTATTTT,CASSWGTGPDTQYF
NA,TRBJ1-2,NA,14,TRBV6-1,TGTGCCAGCAGTGCGGGACTAAATAACTATGGCTACACCTTC,CASSAGLNNYGYTF
once,TRBJ2-5,NA,11,TRBV2,TGTGCCAGGTTTAACGGGGAGACCCAGTACTTC,CARFNGETQYF
NA,TRBJ2-5,NA,17,TRBV4-1,TGCGCCAGCAGCCAAGGGCCCCCGGGGGAACTGCAAGAGACCCAGTACTTC,CASSQGPPGELQETQYF
NA,TRBJ1-5,NA,14,TRBV6-6,TGTGCCGTAAAGGACAACTTGAGAGATCAGCCCCAGCATTTT,CAVKDNLRDQPQHF
NA,TRBJ2-3,NA,15,TRBV11-3,TGTGCCAGCAGCTTTGGCCAGCGGGTCACAGATACGCAGTATTTT,CASSFGQRVTDTQYF
NA,TRBJ2-7,NA,13,TRBV29-1,TGCAGCGTTGAAACCCAGGGTGTCAACGAGCAGTACTTC,CSVETQGVNEQYF
NA,TRBJ2-7,NA,13,TRBV7-9,TGTGCCAGCAGCTTAGCTCCCGGGTACGAGCAGTACTTC,CASSLAPGYEQYF
NA,TRBJ2-2,TRBD2,16,TRBV18,TGTGCCAGCTCACCACCCCGGGGGGTGAACACCGGGGAGCTGTTTTTT,CASSPPRGVNTGELFF
NA,TRBJ2-7,TRBD1,16,TRBV6-5,TGTGCCAGCAGTTACTCGGGGACAGGGGAGGGTAACGAGCAGTACTTC,CASSYSGTGEGNEQYF
NA,TRBJ2-7,NA,14,TRBV30,TGTGCCTGGAGGCCAGACTTAGTTGTCTACGAGCAGTACTTC,CAWRPDLVVYEQYF
NA,TRBJ2-5,NA,12,TRBV6-1,TGTGCCAGCCTCGGGAGCCAAGAGACCCAGTACTTC,CASLGSQETQYF
NA,TRBJ2-7,TRBD1,14,TRBV27,TGTGCCAGCAGGGTGGGGGACAGGGTCCACGAGCAGTACTTC,CASRVGDRVHEQYF
NA,TRBJ2-2,TRBD2,15,TRBV5-1,TGCGCCAGCAGCTTGTCGGGGGGTAACACCGGGGAGCTGTTTTTT,CASSLSGGNTGELFF
few,TRBJ1-2,NA,13,TRBV10-3,TGTGCCACATCCGGGACGGCTTTCGAGGGCTACACCTTC,CATSGTAFEGYTF
NA,TRBJ1-2,NA,11,TRBV30,TGTGCCTGGAGTTTCACGCGTGGCTACACCTTC,CAWSFTRGYTF
NA,TRBJ2-1,TRBD2,17,TRBV4-1,TGCGCCAGCAGGCCTCACCCCCGGGGGGGCGATAAGCTGGGGCAGTTCTTC,CASRPHPRGGDKLGQFF